This entry lists 7 T cell receptor beta chains sequenced from one sample in a study of T cell repertoires in cytomegalovirus infection. Their antigen targets remain unknown. TCRdb ran MiXCR on the reads and lists one entry per CDR3 protein. This table has about 830,000 distinct CDR3 sequences, approximately 30% appearing once. This specimen consisted of cultured CD8+ T cells from PBMCs, obtained from culture after CMV antigen stimulation. The source is a human donor in good health (CMV status not recorded). Some clones in this sample may be carry-over from other donors' samples.

The rearrangement joins TRBV19 to TRBJ1-1, with D possibly matching TRBD1 (5 bases). The CDR3 runs 13 residues. The V end lost 1 base, the J end lost 4 bases, and 7 bases lay between the germline ends. CDR1 LNHDA and CDR2 SQIVND come from the germline V gene (reference sequence). The CDR3 here is CASSIVGTTEAFF. In DNA, the CDR3 is TGTGCCAGTAGTATAGTGGGGACCACTGAAGCTTTCTTT.

CDR3 residues: CASSTPKDAYNEQFF. The CDR3 nucleotides are TGTGCCAGCAGCACACCAAAAGATGCCTACAATGAGCAGTTCTTC. The chain employs TRBV5-4 and TRBJ2-1, with D unclear. V was pared by 4 bases and J by 2 bases, with 13 bases between. There are 15 residues in the CDR3. CDR1 is SGHNT, CDR2 YYREEE, per germline (reference sequence).

This clonotype was counted only a few times. The chain has TRBV6-1 and TRBJ2-1; possible D gene TRBD2, 5 bases. With 9 bases removed from V and 0 bases from J, the gap between germline ends came to 15 bases. The CDR3 covers 15 residues. In germline, CDR1 is MNHNS, CDR2 SASEGT. The CDR3 bases are TGTGCCAGTCTAAAGGGAACTAGCTCCTACAATGAGCAGTTCTTC. Translated, it gives CASLKGTSSYNEQFF.

The sample holds many counts of this clonotype. The rearrangement joins TRBV12-3 or TRBV12-4 to TRBJ1-1, with D unresolved. The CDR3 length is 14 residues. With 4 bases removed from V and 1 base from J, the gap between germline ends came to 10 bases. CDR3 protein: CASSSDGRNTEAFF. CDR3 nucleotide sequence: TGTGCCAGCAGTTCAGACGGGAGGAACACTGAAGCTTTCTTT.

This chain uses TRBV12-3 or TRBV12-4 with TRBJ2-3, with a possible D match to TRBD1 (6 bases). Trimming shortened V by 5 bases and J by 4 bases, and 10 bases separated the two germline ends. This CDR3 comprises 13 residues. CDR3 bases: TGTGCCAGCAGTAACCCAGGGGCAGATACGCAGTATTTT. This sequence encodes CASSNPGADTQYF.

The V call is TRBV2, the J call TRBJ2-4, with D tentatively TRBD1 (6 bases). CDR3 size: 13 residues. Germline V gene data show CDR1 as SNHLY and CDR2 as FYNNEI. The V end lost 7 bases, the J end lost 4 bases, and 11 bases lay between the germline ends. In DNA, the CDR3 is TGTGCCAGCACGCGGACAGATAAAAACATTCAGTACTTC. It yields the protein CASTRTDKNIQYF.

This clonotype was counted between two and nine times. CDR3 region: CASSPKRTNEKLFF. The CDR3 coding sequence is TGTGCCAGCAGTCCCAAGAGGACTAATGAAAAACTGTTTTTT. This chain joins TRBV12-3 or TRBV12-4 and TRBJ1-4, with unresolved D. This CDR3 contains 14 residues. Trimming pared 5 bases from V and 2 bases from J, leaving 9 bases between.